Shown below are 7 T cell receptor beta chains from a single sample sequenced in a study of Ad26.COV2.S vaccination and SARS-CoV-2 variants. TCRdb keeps only in-frame clones here, not all; method: immunoSEQ multiplex PCR. Here the sample spans roughly 400,000 clones, less than 95% being singletons. Treatment meaning: 15 to 20 received Ad26.COV2.S at low or high dose, single or two shots; about 5 received placebo; per-sample allocation not given. All samples were drawn on day 63, counting from the first vaccine or placebo injection. The sequencing used peripheral blood, collected in a trial of Ad26.COV2.S vaccine versus placebo. All receptors derive from a person between 18 and 65 years old who received the Ad26.COV2.S COVID-19 vaccine or a placebo.

The chain employs TRBV6-4 and TRBJ1-1; D remains unclear. V lost 7 bases to trimming and J lost 1 base, with 13 bases between them. The CDR3 contains 14 residues. From germline, CDR1 is MRHNA and CDR2 SNTAGT. This CDR3 is CASNLRTENTEAFF. As DNA, the CDR3 is TGTGCCAGCAACCTTCGGACGGAGAACACTGAAGCTTTCTTT.

This chain connects TRBV19 to TRBJ2-7, with unresolved D. Between the trimmed V and J ends, which lost 2 bases and 5 bases, there was a span of 10 bases. The CDR3 spans 13 residues. The germline CDR1 and CDR2 sequences are LNHDA and SQIVND (reference sequence). CDR3 in amino acids: CASSISLAHEQYF. In DNA form, the CDR3 reads TGTGCCAGTAGTATAAGCTTGGCCCACGAGCAGTACTTC.

About this clone: Sequence at one end of the junction differs from germline and may be a read error. The rearrangement joins TRBV7-7 to TRBJ2-5, with D possibly TRBD1 on 7 matching bases. The V gene's germline CDR1 is SSHAT and CDR2 FNYEAQ (reference sequence). This CDR3 is 15 amino acids long. The CDR3 bases are TGTGCTAGCAGCCGCGGGGACAGCTACCAAGAGACCCAGTACTTC. As protein: CASSRGDSYQETQYF.

CDR3 sequence: CASSPRRGLGNLIHNEQFF. The CDR3 DNA sequence: TGTGCCAGCAGCCCCCGTCGCGGACTAGGAAACCTAATACACAATGAGCAGTTCTTC. The chain joins TRBV4-2 to TRBJ2-1; TRBD2 aligns across 7 bases. Germline V gene lookup returns CDR1 LGHNA and CDR2 YNFKEQ. V dropped 4 bases and J dropped 5; count of bases not matched to a gene: 20. The CDR3 covers 19 residues.

In the case of this clone: The sample carries other DNA sequences with the same CDR3. Here the CDR3 reads CASSLSGGSQETQYF. CDR3 nucleotide sequence: TGTGCCAGCAGTCTATCGGGAGGGAGCCAAGAGACCCAGTACTTC. The rearrangement joins TRBV28 to TRBJ2-5, with TRBD2 matching 8 bases. Germline V gene lookup returns CDR1 MDHEN and CDR2 SYDVKM. CDR3 length equals 15 residues. V was clipped by 5 bases and J by 1 base; unmatched bases: 6.

The rearrangement joins TRBV3-1 (or the pseudogene TRBV3-2) to TRBJ2-1; D gene unclear. V lost 4 bases, J lost 0 bases, and 13 bases lay in between. The CDR3 totals 16 residues. Germline V lookup: CDR1 LGHDT, CDR2 YNNKEL (reference sequence). The DNA for the CDR3 is TGTGCCAGCAGCCCTTCCCGGACCTACTCCTACAATGAGCAGTTCTTC. Protein sequence: CASSPSRTYSYNEQFF.

The V gene is TRBV19, the J gene TRBJ1-3; 9 nucleotides agree with TRBD1. Germline CDR1 reads LNHDA; CDR2 reads SQIVND (reference sequence). Germline trimming cut 5 bases from V and 0 bases from J; bases unmatched to any gene: 5. The CDR3 length is 16 residues. CDR3 nucleotides: TGTGCCAGTAGTGACTACAGGGGGCCCTCTGGAAACACCATATATTTT. Its protein product is CASSDYRGPSGNTIYF.